The next 25 T cell receptor beta chains were all read from a single sample in a study of shared clonotypes between healthy human individuals. Sequencing used immunoSEQ multiplex PCR; TCRdb keeps in-frame clones, though not all of them. Among around 350,000 clones listed, more than 60% were seen once. The sample comprised memory CD4+ T cells sorted from blood. Described subset: CD45RA-negative fraction. The receptors originated from a man under 40 in good health.

The gene calls are TRBV6-4 and TRBJ2-3, with 10 bases identical to TRBD2. CDR3 length: 16 residues. Germline lookup yields CDR1 MRHNA and CDR2 SNTAGT. The trim removed 0 bases at V and 8 bases at J, leaving 8 bases unmatched. The chain's CDR3 is CASSDSASGSLGTQYF. The CDR3 region has the DNA TGTGCCAGCAGTGACTCGGCTAGCGGGAGTCTCGGTACGCAGTATTTT.

The table lists this clone with a few counts. This chain joins TRBV11-3 and TRBJ2-1; the D gene could be TRBD1 or TRBD2 (5 bases each). The CDR3 contains 14 residues. Germline CDR1 SGHNT, CDR2 YENEEA. Trimming shortened V by 5 bases and J by 9 bases, and 17 bases separated the two germline ends. CDR3 coding DNA: TGTGCCAGCAGCCTAGCCCGCAGGGATGGTGAGCAGTTCTTC. It encodes CASSLARRDGEQFF.

In regard to this clone: With a much larger clone just one base away, this may be a read error. CDR3: CASSLVSLRDPYEQYF. The CDR3 bases are TGTGCCAGCAGTTTAGTATCGTTGCGGGACCCCTACGAGCAGTACTTC. The V and J genes are TRBV28 and TRBJ2-7; the D gene is possibly TRBD2 (6 bases). In germline, CDR1 is MDHEN, CDR2 SYDVKM. This CDR3 is 16 amino acids long. The V end was cut by 2 bases, the J end by 2 bases, with 16 bases between.

The chain combines TRBV18 with TRBJ2-2; weak D call: TRBD1 (6 bases). The ends were cut back, 4 bases at V and 10 bases at J, with 13 bases in the middle. This CDR3 has 13 amino acids. Germline assignment: CDR1 KGHSH and CDR2 LQKENI. The CDR3 DNA follows: TGTGCCAGCTCACGAGGGGGTCAGGCGGAGCTGTTTTTT. Translation: CASSRGGQAELFF.

Regarding this clone: With a far larger clone one base away, a read error is the likely cause. The CDR3 DNA is TGTGCCAGCAGCTTAGGAGACTGGCTCCGCACAGATACGCGGTATTTT. Its protein product is CASSLGDWLRTDTRYF. The chain joins TRBV11-2 to TRBJ2-3; no clear D gene. This CDR3 is built from 16 residues. In germline, CDR1 is SGHAT, CDR2 FQNNGV.

The rearrangement uses TRBV6-1 and TRBJ1-1; D unresolved. CDR3 size: 11 residues. The germline V and J ends were trimmed by 6 bases and 5 bases, with 7 bases remaining between them. Looked up from germline, CDR1 is MNHNS and CDR2 is SASEGT. The CDR3 sequence is CASRGWTEAFF. CDR3 in DNA: TGTGCCAGCAGGGGGTGGACTGAAGCTTTCTTT.

The rearrangement uses TRBV5-6 and TRBJ1-1; tentative D call: TRBD1 (5 bases). V shed 0 bases and J shed 5 bases, with 14 bases lying between them. CDR1 and CDR2 (germline): SGHDT, YYEEEE. The CDR3 loop spans 15 amino acids. The CDR3, as DNA: TGTGCCAGCAGCTTGGCCTGGGGGGGTTATACTGAAGCTTTCTTT. It yields the protein CASSLAWGGYTEAFF.

This clone was picked up one time. The CDR3 is CASSVSSGDTGELFF. DNA for the CDR3: TGTGCCAGCAGCGTAAGTTCAGGGGACACCGGGGAGCTGTTTTTT. This chain connects TRBV9 to TRBJ2-2; possible D gene TRBD1, 6 bases. V lost 1 base and J 3 bases, leaving 10 bases between the germline ends. This CDR3 has 15 amino acids. Germline V gene lookup returns CDR1 SGDLS and CDR2 YYNGEE.

The CDR3 coding sequence is TGTGCCAGCAGATTCTCACTAGCGGGAGGATACAATGAGCAGTTCTTC. It specifies CASRFSLAGGYNEQFF. The chain employs TRBV27 and TRBJ2-1, with TRBD2 matching over 12 bases. The germline V gene encodes CDR1 MNHEY and CDR2 SMNVEV (reference sequence). This CDR3 comprises 16 residues. The trim removed 6 bases at V and 4 bases at J, leaving 7 bases unmatched.

In nucleotides, the CDR3 is TGCGCCAGCAGCTCCCGGGACTTGGATGTAAACACCGGGGAGCTGTTTTTT. It codes for CASSSRDLDVNTGELFF. V and J are TRBV5-1 and TRBJ2-2, with D perhaps TRBD2 (6 bases). The V end lost 3 bases, the J end lost 2 bases, and 17 bases lay between the germline ends. The CDR3 extends over 17 amino acids. Germline assignment: CDR1 SGHRS and CDR2 YFSETQ.

This clone came up once. V and J are TRBV5-5 and TRBJ2-1; 10 bases are shared with TRBD2. Germline V CDR1 and CDR2: SGHKS, YYEKEE (reference sequence). This CDR3 contains 15 residues. V was clipped by 7 bases and J by 1 base; unmatched bases: 5. CDR3 nucleotide sequence: TGTGCCAGCTGGAGCGGGAGGGGATCCTACAATGAGCAGTTCTTC. This codes for CASWSGRGSYNEQFF.

V and J are TRBV10-2 and TRBJ2-7; no clear D gene. V was cut by 0 bases and J by 3 bases, with 9 bases left in between. CDR3 length equals 14 residues. CDR1 WSHSY and CDR2 SAAADI come from the germline V gene. CDR3 region: CASSESGIDYEQYF. In DNA, the CDR3 is TGCGCCAGCAGTGAGTCTGGGATCGACTACGAGCAGTACTTC.

This clone was detected ten times or more. V usage is TRBV6-6 and J usage is TRBJ1-2; no clear D gene. CDR1 is MNHNY and CDR2 is SVGAGI in the germline V gene (reference sequence). This CDR3 region has 12 residues. V lost 2 bases and J lost 7, with 8 bases in between. The CDR3 sequence: CASSYRAGGYTF. The CDR3 nucleotides are TGTGCCAGCAGTTACAGGGCCGGTGGCTACACCTTC.

The chain recombines TRBV2 with TRBJ1-2, with D uncertain. The CDR3 spans 13 residues. Trimming stripped 4 bases from V and 5 bases from J, with 11 bases between. Germline assignment: CDR1 SNHLY and CDR2 FYNNEI. The CDR3 reads CASSVSREYGYTF. The CDR3 DNA follows: TGTGCCAGCAGTGTGAGCCGAGAATATGGCTACACCTTC. Full variable domain (outside the CDR3, taken from reference TRBV2 and TRBJ1-2): EPEVTQTPSHQVTQMGQEVILRCVPISNHLYFYWYRQILGQKVEFLVSFYNNEISEKSEIFDDQFSVERPDGSNFTLKIRSTKLEDSAMYFCASSVSREYGYTFGSGTRLTVV.

The chain has TRBV10-1 and TRBJ1-3; D call uncertain. CDR1 WNHNN and CDR2 SYGVQD come from the germline V gene (reference sequence). The CDR3 totals 13 residues. The V end lost 0 bases, the J end lost 4 bases, and 4 bases lay between the germline ends. The CDR3 protein is CASSESDGNTIYF. The DNA for the CDR3 is TGCGCCAGCAGTGAGTCGGACGGAAACACCATATATTTT.

The chain has TRBV28 and TRBJ1-2; D possibly corresponds to TRBD1 (6 bases). This CDR3 contains 12 residues. V lost 10 bases and J lost 0, with 9 bases in between. Germline CDR1 MDHEN, CDR2 SYDVKM. The CDR3 nucleotides read TGTGCCACAGACAGGACTAACTATGGCTACACCTTC. It codes for CATDRTNYGYTF.

This chain links TRBV7-6 with TRBJ2-7, with D unclear. The CDR3 runs 14 residues. V was pared by 1 base and J by 0 bases, with 7 bases between. Germline loops: CDR1 SGHVS, CDR2 FNYEAQ. CDR3 coding DNA: TGTGCCAGCAGCTTAGATCTACACTCCTACGAGCAGTACTTC. Protein product: CASSLDLHSYEQYF.

The chain combines TRBV5-1 with TRBJ2-3, with unresolved D. Germline CDR1 and CDR2: SGHRS and YFSETQ. Trimming cost V 0 bases and J 1 base, with 6 bases left between them. This CDR3 is 14 amino acids long. The chain's CDR3 is CASSLDLGTDTQYF. The DNA for the CDR3 is TGCGCCAGCAGCTTGGACTTGGGCACAGATACGCAGTATTTT.

The chain uses TRBV19 and TRBJ1-5; possible D gene TRBD1, 5 bases. Per the germline V gene, CDR1 is LNHDA and CDR2 is SQIVND (reference sequence). Between the trimmed V and J ends, which lost 6 bases and 4 bases, there was a span of 16 bases. This CDR3 is built from 15 residues. CDR3 residues: CASSMIHQGNQPQHF. The CDR3 DNA reads TGTGCCAGTAGCATGATTCACCAGGGTAATCAGCCCCAGCATTTT. The variable domain in full, completed from reference TRBV19 and TRBJ1-5, reads DGGITQSPKYLFRKEGQNVTLSCEQNLNHDAMYWYRQDPGQGLRLIYYSQIVNDFQKGDIAEGYSVSREKKESFPLTVTSAQKNPTAFYLCASSMIHQGNQPQHFGDGTRLSIL.

The chain is built from TRBV6-5 and TRBJ1-2; D not certain. The V end lost 5 bases, the J end lost 0 bases, and 7 bases lay between the germline ends. The CDR3 has 13 amino acids. The germline V gene has CDR1 MNHEY and CDR2 SVGAGI. CDR3 in amino acids: CASSQDPNYGYTF. Written as DNA, the CDR3 is TGTGCCAGCAGTCAGGACCCTAACTATGGCTACACCTTC.

This clone has a count of ten or more. The rearrangement joins TRBV2 to TRBJ2-1; 8 bases map to TRBD1. The V gene end was trimmed by 6 bases and the J gene end by 3 bases; junction bases not matched to a gene: 4. CDR1 SNHLY and CDR2 FYNNEI come from the germline V gene. The CDR3 sequence is 14 residues long. DNA of the CDR3: TGTGCCAGCAGAGACAGGGGTAGCTACAATGAGCAGTTCTTC. It is translated as CASRDRGSYNEQFF.

The CDR3 spells CASSYTGGYEQFF. DNA for the CDR3: TGTGCCAGCAGTTACACAGGGGGCTATGAGCAGTTCTTC. This sequence joins TRBV6-5 and TRBJ2-1, with TRBD1 identical over 9 bases. The V and J ends lost 2 bases and 8 bases, in that order; junction bases with no gene match: 1. In germline, CDR1 is MNHEY, CDR2 SVGAGI. There are 13 residues in the CDR3.

The rearrangement joins TRBV7-3 to TRBJ2-1; D may be TRBD2 (6 bases). Germline CDR1 and CDR2: SGHTA and FQGTGA. The CDR3 has 15 amino acids. V lost 3 bases to trimming and J lost 0 bases, with 9 bases between them. This CDR3 is CASSFAGSSYNEQFF. Here the CDR3 DNA reads TGTGCCAGCAGCTTCGCGGGGAGCTCCTACAATGAGCAGTTCTTC.

The rearrangement uses TRBV27 and TRBJ2-1, with TRBD2 matching over 10 bases. V trimming: 1 base; J trimming: 6 bases; junction bases outside the gene matches: 6. This CDR3 is built from 16 residues. The germline gives CDR1 MNHEY, CDR2 SMNVEV (reference sequence). Here the CDR3 DNA reads TGTGCCAGCAGTTTATTTTCTAGCGGGAGTATCAATGAGCAGTTCTTC. Amino acid sequence: CASSLFSSGSINEQFF.

This clone has ten or more counts. This chain joins TRBV11-2 and TRBJ2-6; TRBD1 agrees at 9 bases. Germline V gene sequence: CDR1 SGHAT, CDR2 FQNNGV. The CDR3 covers 18 residues. V shed 3 bases, J shed 0 bases, and the junction held 6 bases outside the gene matches. The CDR3 DNA follows: TGTGCCAGCAGCTTGGGACAGGGATTCTTCTCTGGGGCCAACGTCCTGACTTTC. This encodes CASSLGQGFFSGANVLTF.